This T cell receptor (beta chain) was profiled in a study of cytomegalovirus exposure and HLA in healthy donors. Assay used: immunoSEQ multiplex PCR; TCRdb lists only in-frame clones, some missing. This sample has about 250,000 clones, with about 88% found just once. This CDR3 has 16 amino acids. V gave up 4 bases and J gave up 0 bases, with 13 bases separating them. The germline V gene has CDR1 MNHNS and CDR2 SASEGT. The sequence derives from a man aged 18 to 29 in good health and CMV-seropositive. Input material: PBMCs. The chain is built from TRBV6-1 and TRBJ1-3, with D hard to call. This CDR3 reads CASSVGFLHSGNTIYF. The CDR3 DNA follows: TGTGCCAGCAGTGTCGGGTTTTTACACTCTGGAAACACCATATATTTT.